This T cell receptor (beta chain) was captured by sequencing in a study of shared clonotypes between healthy human individuals. CDR3 length equals 19 residues. Losses at the gene ends were 0 bases for V and 1 base for J; bases not matched to a gene: 11. The germline V gene encodes CDR1 PRHDT and CDR2 FYEKMQ (reference sequence). Only a few counts were recorded for this clone. For sorted subsets, 150 to 200 ng DNA per replicate equaled approximately 32,000 T cell genomes. Profiling relied on immunoSEQ multiplex PCR, and the TCRdb table lists in-frame clones only, not all of them. The sample contains some 87,000 clones, roughly three quarters of which appear only once.

The material sequenced was memory CD8+ T cells sorted from blood. Subset of the sample: CD45RO+ cells pooled with CCR7-negative TemRA cells. The clonotype originates from a man aged 25-40 years in good health. The chain uses TRBV13 and TRBJ2-2; 7 positions agree with TRBD2. The DNA for the CDR3 is TGTGCCAGCAGCTTAGGCTACGCTGGGAGCGGGGTGAACACCGGGGAGCTGTTTTTT. Protein product: CASSLGYAGSGVNTGELFF.